A selection of T cell receptor beta chains follows, all from one sample in a study of identical twins. TCRdb analysed the 5' RACE reads with MiXCR anew, one entry per CDR3 protein. The table shows under 300,000 distinct CDR3 sequences, with roughly an eighth occurring only once. The sequenced sample was memory (CD45RO+) T cells sorted from blood. All receptors come from a woman aged 18-29 years in good health. Each CDR3 is given with its conserved first and last residue. A D gene is named only where the DNA matches it firmly. Expanded clones are given a class, and other clones once, few, many or no size at all.

CDR3aa,CDR3nt,v_gene,j_gene,d_gene,abundance
CASSSPRGGTEAFF,TGTGCCAGCAGCTCCCCCAGGGGAGGGACTGAAGCTTTCTTT,TRBV11-2,TRBJ1-1,.,.
CASSPQTGQGSYTF,TGTGCCAGCTCACCACAAACAGGACAGGGGAGCTACACCTTC,TRBV18,TRBJ1-2,TRBD1,.
CASSRGGAPGELFF,TGTGCCAGCAGTCGCGGGGGGGCTCCCGGGGAGCTGTTTTTT,TRBV12-3/TRBV12-4,TRBJ2-2,TRBD2,.
CASRPAGGISLNTIYF,TGTGCCAGCAGACCCGCAGGGGGCATATCCTTAAACACCATATATTTT,TRBV6-1,TRBJ1-3,TRBD1,.
CSAPGLARSEQYF,TGCAGTGCCCCGGGACTAGCGAGGAGCGAGCAGTACTTC,TRBV20-1,TRBJ2-7,TRBD2,.
CASSQVDRGMVPAFF,TGTGCCAGCAGCCAAGTGGACAGGGGGATGGTCCCGGCTTTCTTT,TRBV4-2,TRBJ1-1,TRBD1,.
CASSLAWGRVQTQYF,TGCGCCAGCAGCTTGGCCTGGGGGAGGGTACAGACCCAGTACTTC,TRBV5-1,TRBJ2-5,TRBD2,few
CASSLERTDTQYF,TGTGCCAGCAGCTTAGAGCGCACAGATACGCAGTATTTT,TRBV7-2,TRBJ2-3,.,few
CASGSVGGSQETQYF,TGTGCTAGTGGCTCGGTAGGGGGCAGTCAAGAGACCCAGTACTTC,TRBV12-5,TRBJ2-5,TRBD1,few
CASGLTSSGGAVGEQFF,TGTGCTAGTGGTTTGACCTCAAGCGGGGGGGCAGTTGGTGAGCAGTTCTTC,TRBV12-5,TRBJ2-1,TRBD2,few
CASSLYRAGLTDTQYF,TGTGCCAGCAGCTTATATCGGGCGGGCTTAACAGATACGCAGTATTTT,TRBV7-2,TRBJ2-3,.,few
CASSFRGLQPQHF,TGTGCCAGCAGCTTCAGGGGCCTCCAGCCCCAGCATTTT,TRBV5-5,TRBJ1-5,.,many
CSSPPGGRGEQFF,TGCAGTTCTCCCCCGGGCGGGAGGGGTGAGCAGTTCTTC,TRBV20-1,TRBJ2-1,TRBD2,few
CASSGARLRDLDEQFF,TGTGCCAGCAGCGGGGCCCGCCTTAGGGATTTGGATGAGCAGTTCTTC,TRBV3-1,TRBJ2-1,.,.
CSADRNEKLFF,TGCAGCGCGGACCGTAATGAAAAACTGTTTTTT,TRBV29-1,TRBJ1-4,.,.
CASRETGGANVLTF,TGTGCCAGCAGGGAGACAGGGGGGGCCAACGTCCTGACTTTC,TRBV12-3/TRBV12-4,TRBJ2-6,TRBD1,few
CAISDLAGGTDTQYF,TGTGCCATCAGTGATCTTGCGGGGGGCACAGATACGCAGTATTTT,TRBV10-3,TRBJ2-3,TRBD2,few
CASSQSQGHYNEQFF,TGTGCCAGCAGCCAATCTCAGGGACACTACAATGAGCAGTTCTTC,TRBV9,TRBJ2-1,.,many
CSASGGQGSDTQYF,TGCAGCGCGTCCGGGGGACAGGGATCAGATACGCAGTATTTT,TRBV29-1,TRBJ2-3,TRBD1,few
CASRPRERGETQYF,TGTGCCAGCAGGCCCAGGGAGAGGGGAGAGACCCAGTACTTC,TRBV6-2/TRBV6-3,TRBJ2-5,.,.
CAISPGTGQYF,TGTGCCATCAGTCCAGGGACGGGGCAGTACTTC,TRBV10-3,TRBJ2-7,.,.
CASSLAPSEYNEQFF,TGTGCCAGCAGCTTAGCCCCCAGCGAATACAATGAGCAGTTCTTC,TRBV7-2,TRBJ2-1,.,.
CASSPGTGFYNEQFF,TGTGCCAGCTCACCAGGGACAGGATTCTACAATGAGCAGTTCTTC,TRBV18,TRBJ2-1,TRBD1,many
CASRRDNAGELFF,TGTGCCAGCAGACGGGACAATGCCGGGGAGCTGTTTTTT,TRBV6-4,TRBJ2-2,.,few
CASSPAASGGPYSYEQYF,TGTGCCAGCAGCCCCGCGGCTAGCGGGGGTCCCTACTCCTACGAGCAGTACTTC,TRBV6-1,TRBJ2-7,TRBD2,.
CASSGGFSNQPQHF,TGTGCCAGCAGCGGAGGTTTTAGCAATCAGCCCCAGCATTTT,TRBV5-6,TRBJ1-5,.,.
CAISELPLNQPQHF,TGTGCCATCAGTGAGTTGCCCCTCAATCAGCCCCAGCATTTT,TRBV10-3,TRBJ1-5,.,.
CASSERGAYNSPLHF,TGTGCCAGCAGTGAAAGAGGGGCTTATAATTCACCCCTCCACTTT,TRBV6-1,TRBJ1-6,.,few
CASSPDGGYNEQFF,TGTGCCAGCAGCCCGGACGGAGGATACAATGAGCAGTTCTTC,TRBV11-2,TRBJ2-1,.,.